These 19 T cell receptor beta chains originate from one sample sequenced in a study of blood T cell repertoires in COVID-19. TCRdb's table, derived via immunoSEQ multiplex PCR, lists solely in-frame clones and lacks some. The table lists 380,000 or so clones, more than 70% of them singletons, with 1.3% in the top ten. Sequenced input: PBMCs or T cells enriched from blood (not recorded which). The receptors shown here come from a man younger than 40 who had recovered from COVID-19.

This clone was counted once. The chain is built from TRBV12-3 or TRBV12-4 and TRBJ1-1; D remains ambiguous. Deletions cut 6 bases from V and 13 bases from J, with 15 bases between. There are 11 residues in the CDR3. DNA for the CDR3: TGTGCCAGCAGGGGCGCTGGCGGGAGTTTCTTT. This codes for CASRGAGGSFF.

This chain connects TRBV7-3 to TRBJ2-5; D remains ambiguous. The V gene lost 1 base and the J gene lost 5 bases, with 5 bases spanning the gap. The length of the CDR3 is 12 residues. The germline V gene has CDR1 SGHTA and CDR2 FQGTGA. CDR3 amino acids: CASSLNGETQYF. In DNA, the CDR3 is TGTGCCAGCAGCTTAAATGGCGAGACCCAGTACTTC.

The gene calls are TRBV11-3 and TRBJ2-7; TRBD1 agrees at 8 bases. Germline V gene data show CDR1 as SGHNT and CDR2 as YENEEA. The CDR3 is 13 amino acids. Trimming cost V 3 bases and J 7 bases; bases outside gene matches: 5. CDR3 bases: TGTGCCAGCAGCTTTCAGGGGGCGGGGGAGCAGTACTTC. Translating it yields CASSFQGAGEQYF.

The V and J genes are TRBV5-1 and TRBJ1-4; TRBD1 aligns across 8 bases. CDR1 and CDR2 (germline): SGHRS, YFSETQ. V was pared by 7 bases and J by 6 bases, with 11 bases of the junction left unmatched. The CDR3 extends over 15 amino acids. CDR3 in DNA: TGCGCCAGCCGGAGACTTGGGACAGGCGATGAAAAACTGTTTTTT. As protein: CASRRLGTGDEKLFF.

The rearrangement joins TRBV7-2 to TRBJ1-2, with D possibly matching TRBD1 (5 bases). Trimming took 1 base from V and 0 from J, leaving 6 bases between them. CDR1 SGHTA and CDR2 FQGNSA come from the germline V gene. There are 14 residues in the CDR3. The CDR3 is CASSLEQANYGYTF. CDR3 DNA sequence: TGTGCCAGCAGCTTAGAACAGGCTAACTATGGCTACACCTTC.

This clone appeared a single time. J is TRBJ1-4 and V is TRBV19; D is unclear. There are 13 residues in the CDR3. The V end lost 1 base, the J end lost 11 bases, and 11 bases lay between the germline ends. Germline V lookup: CDR1 LNHDA, CDR2 SQIVND (reference sequence). CDR3 DNA: TGTGCCAGTAGTATAGTCCCCGCCGCGAAACTGTTTTTT. This translates into CASSIVPAAKLFF.

The chain combines TRBV7-9 with TRBJ1-2, with 8 bases matching TRBD1. This CDR3 comprises 14 residues. The germline V gene encodes CDR1 SEHNR and CDR2 FQNEAQ (reference sequence). V dropped 5 bases and J dropped 5; count of bases not matched to a gene: 7. In nucleotides, the CDR3 is TGTGCCAGCAGCCCCCTGACAGGGGAGTATGGCTACACCTTC. This encodes CASSPLTGEYGYTF.

This chain connects TRBV4-1 to TRBJ1-2; TRBD1 matches at 7 bases. Germline CDR1 MGHRA, CDR2 YSYEKL. This CDR3 has 14 residues. The trim removed 1 base at V and 6 bases at J, leaving 5 bases unmatched. For the CDR3, the DNA is TGCGCCAGCAGCCAAGTCGACAGGGCCAATGGCTACACCTTC. Translated, it gives CASSQVDRANGYTF.

The chain is built from TRBV6-5 and TRBJ1-3, with D tentatively TRBD1 (5 bases). The germline V gene encodes CDR1 MNHEY and CDR2 SVGAGI. With 11 bases removed from V and 0 bases from J, the gap between germline ends came to 14 bases. The CDR3 consists of 14 residues. The CDR3 reads CAVYRSSSGNTIYF. The CDR3 region has the DNA TGTGCCGTCTACAGGAGCTCCTCTGGAAACACCATATATTTT.

This clone was counted between two and nine times. V and J are TRBV11-3 and TRBJ1-1, with unresolved D. Trimming took off 5 bases at V and 7 bases at J, with 14 bases between the two ends. CDR1 SGHNT and CDR2 YENEEA come from the germline V gene. This CDR3 is built from 13 residues. In nucleotides, the CDR3 is TGTGCCAGCAGCCCGATCTCGGGAGGTGAAGCTTTCTTT. Its protein product is CASSPISGGEAFF.

V usage is TRBV3-1 (or the pseudogene TRBV3-2) and J usage is TRBJ1-6; D is ambiguous. Germline CDR1 is LGHDT and CDR2 is YNNKEL (reference sequence). V was clipped by 1 base and J by 0 bases, with 7 bases between them. This CDR3 has 16 residues. This CDR3 reads CASSQVGSSYNSPLHF. CDR3 nucleotides: TGTGCCAGCAGCCAAGTCGGGAGCTCCTATAATTCACCCCTCCACTTT.

About this clone itself: The sample carries other DNA sequences with the same CDR3. CDR3 in DNA: TGTGCCAGCAGTAACAGGGGACTAGCTAATGAAAAACTGTTTTTT. This codes for CASSNRGLANEKLFF. This chain joins TRBV6-5 and TRBJ1-4, with 7 bases matching TRBD1. J gave up 3 bases and V 5 bases, and 6 bases lay outside the gene matches. Germline V gene sequence: CDR1 MNHEY, CDR2 SVGAGI. The CDR3 is 15 residues long.

The chain couples TRBV27 to TRBJ1-3; D uncertain. V was pared by 8 bases and J by 0 bases, with 8 bases between. CDR1 is MNHEY, CDR2 SMNVEV, per germline (reference sequence). This CDR3 is built from 13 residues. CDR3 sequence: CASRGSSGNTIYF. In DNA form, the CDR3 reads TGTGCCAGCCGAGGAAGCTCTGGAAACACCATATATTTT.

Only one count was recorded for this clone. This chain joins TRBV18 and TRBJ2-5; the match to TRBD2 covers 11 bases. Germline lookup yields CDR1 KGHSH and CDR2 LQKENI. The V segment lost 3 bases and the J segment 1 base; nucleotides outside the gene matches: 4. The CDR3 has 16 amino acids. The CDR3 DNA follows: TGTGCCAGCTCACCCGCTAGCGGGGGGTTCCAAGAGACCCAGTACTTC. Translating it yields CASSPASGGFQETQYF.

The V and J genes are TRBV2 and TRBJ2-7; 13 bases are a match to TRBD2. The CDR3 runs 15 residues. Germline-derived CDR1 and CDR2 are SNHLY and FYNNEI. V lost 7 bases to trimming and J lost 2 bases; unmatched junction nucleotides: 5. CDR3 DNA sequence: TGTGCCAGCACCCTCGGGACTAGCGGGGCCTACGAGCAGTACTTC. It encodes CASTLGTSGAYEQYF. The entire variable domain, with the rest obtained from reference TRBV2 and TRBJ2-7, is as follows: EPEVTQTPSHQVTQMGQEVILRCVPISNHLYFYWYRQILGQKVEFLVSFYNNEISEKSEIFDDQFSVERPDGSNFTLKIRSTKLEDSAMYFCASTLGTSGAYEQYFGPGTRLTVT.

V and J are TRBV12-3 or TRBV12-4 and TRBJ1-5; no clear D gene. CDR3 length: 13 amino acids. V was shortened by 2 bases and J by 5 bases, with 7 bases between the two germline ends. This CDR3 is CASSLSGDQPQHF. The CDR3 DNA follows: TGTGCCAGCAGTTTATCTGGAGATCAGCCCCAGCATTTT.

The V and J genes are TRBV12-5 and TRBJ2-1; TRBD1 matches 7 bases. Germline V lookup: CDR1 LGHNT, CDR2 FRNRAP. This CDR3 contains 17 residues. V dropped 0 bases and J dropped 2; count of bases not matched to a gene: 7. The CDR3 reads CASGLVLLQGAYNEQFF. The CDR3 nucleotides read TGTGCTAGTGGTTTGGTACTCTTGCAGGGGGCCTACAATGAGCAGTTCTTC.

V is TRBV11-2 and J is TRBJ1-4, with 7 bases fitting TRBD1. Looked up from germline, CDR1 is SGHAT and CDR2 is FQNNGV. Trimming took 5 bases from V and 3 from J; bases not matched to a gene: 12. The CDR3 extends over 17 amino acids. The DNA of the CDR3 is TGTGCCAGCAGCGCCAGACAGGGACCGTTGGCTAATGAAAAACTGTTTTTT. Translated, it gives CASSARQGPLANEKLFF.

The J gene is TRBJ2-2, the V gene TRBV4-1; tentative D call: TRBD2 (7 bases). Germline V gene sequence: CDR1 MGHRA, CDR2 YSYEKL. CDR3 length: 17 amino acids. Trimming shortened V by 1 base and J by 7 bases, and 19 bases separated the two germline ends. The CDR3: CASSQGPKGGPGGELFF. The CDR3 DNA reads TGCGCCAGCAGCCAAGGCCCAAAGGGGGGGCCGGGCGGGGAGCTGTTTTTT.